The 2 T cell receptor beta chains listed next were all sequenced from one sample in a study of CD8+ T cells in alopecia areata (dated by TCRdb to 2016 to 2018). The time point label, read with the paper, signifies: four to five weeks on oral tofacitinib. Explained via the paper, the treatment or condition label denotes: oral pan-JAK inhibitor, 5-10 mg twice daily. The library came from the immunoSEQ multiplex PCR assay. For TCR sequencing, RNA was extracted from every sample and reverse transcribed into cDNA to serve as template. TCRdb stores this immuneACCESS table with in-frame sequences only. Part of the clones is absent; in the studies checked, under half of the shortfall reflects unresolved V genes, and no reason is known for the rest. The sample table lists about 220,000 clones, about three fifths of them with a count of one. The ten largest clones take up 1.5% to 2% of the sample. The sequences come from CD4+ T cells sorted from blood, collected at week 4, from a patient treated with tofacitinib. These TCRs come from a human donor with alopecia areata.

With regard to this clone: This CDR3 is also generated by other DNA sequences in the sample. The rearrangement links TRBV29-1 to TRBJ2-3; a possible D gene is TRBD1 (6 bases). This CDR3 region has 10 residues. From germline, CDR1 is SQVTM and CDR2 ANQGSEA. Here the CDR3 reads CTGGTDTQYF. CDR3 sequence (DNA): TGCACAGGGGGCACAGATACGCAGTATTTT.

This clone was observed a few times. The rearrangement links TRBV4-3 to TRBJ2-3; TRBD2 matches 9 bases. The CDR3 extends over 16 amino acids. Germline loops: CDR1 LGHNA, CDR2 YSLEER. The trim removed 1 base at V and 0 bases at J, leaving 2 bases unmatched. Here the CDR3 reads CASSQALAGSTDTQYF. CDR3 bases: TGCGCCAGCAGCCAAGCGCTAGCGGGGAGCACAGATACGCAGTATTTT.